Presented here are 26 T cell receptor beta chains from one specimen sequenced in a study of T cell responses to AZD1222 COVID-19 vaccine. Sequenced by immunoSEQ multiplex PCR; TCRdb stores in-frame clones only, minus some. The sample holds 170,000 or so clones, around 93% seen once. Sequencing used peripheral blood, obtained 28 days after the second dose of the MenACWY control vaccine. Every receptor here comes from an adult who received the MenACWY meningococcal vaccine as a control.

V and J are TRBV3-1 (or the pseudogene TRBV3-2) and TRBJ1-2; D gene ambiguous. CDR3 length: 15 amino acids. Germline V gene data show CDR1 as LGHDT and CDR2 as YNNKEL (reference sequence). V was pared by 0 bases and J by 8 bases, with 16 bases between. CDR3 sequence: CASSQDSAPWSGYTF. The CDR3 DNA sequence: TGTGCCAGCAGCCAAGATTCAGCGCCGTGGTCCGGCTACACCTTC.

V and J are TRBV3-1 (or the pseudogene TRBV3-2) and TRBJ2-6; the match to TRBD1 covers 7 bases. There are 18 residues in the CDR3. V shed 0 bases and J 4 bases; nucleotides not matched to a gene: 9. Germline CDR1 LGHDT, CDR2 YNNKEL (reference sequence). The CDR3 here is CASSQDPKGARGANVLTF. CDR3 DNA: TGTGCCAGCAGCCAAGATCCTAAGGGGGCAAGAGGGGCCAACGTCCTGACTTTC.

In its sample, this clone was seen once. The rearrangement uses TRBV10-2 and TRBJ1-1; TRBD1 matches 9 bases. The CDR3 totals 15 residues. Germline trimming cut 1 base from V and 6 bases from J; bases unmatched to any gene: 6. The germline V gene has CDR1 WSHSY and CDR2 SAAADI. This CDR3 reads CASSEWGTGRSEAFF. CDR3 sequence (DNA): TGCGCCAGCAGTGAGTGGGGGACAGGGAGATCTGAAGCTTTCTTT.

The chain combines TRBV30 with TRBJ1-2; 7 bases line up with TRBD1. CDR1 GTSNPN and CDR2 SVGIG come from the germline V gene (reference sequence). The CDR3 has 13 amino acids. The V and J ends lost 5 bases and 1 base, in that order; junction bases with no gene match: 4. DNA for the CDR3: TGTGCCTGGGGGGACAGTTTTAACTATGGCTACACCTTC. It codes for CAWGDSFNYGYTF.

The V gene is TRBV6-1, the J gene TRBJ2-3; 7 nucleotides agree with TRBD2. Per the germline V gene, CDR1 is MNHNS and CDR2 is SASEGT. The CDR3 length is 13 residues. V lost 3 bases, J lost 6 bases, and 3 bases stayed unmatched. The CDR3 spells CASSEGGWDTQYF. The CDR3 bases are TGTGCCAGCAGTGAGGGGGGGTGGGATACGCAGTATTTT.

This chain links TRBV3-1 (or the pseudogene TRBV3-2) with TRBJ1-2; D is perhaps TRBD1 (5 bases). CDR3 length: 12 residues. Trimming pared 6 bases from V and 8 bases from J, leaving 13 bases between. Germline lookup yields CDR1 LGHDT and CDR2 YNNKEL (reference sequence). In DNA, the CDR3 is TGTGCCAGCAGTGCAGGGACTGCGGGCTACACCTTC. Amino acid sequence: CASSAGTAGYTF.

This chain uses TRBV5-4 with TRBJ2-5; D is possibly TRBD2 (6 bases). The CDR3 consists of 15 residues. The germline V and J ends were trimmed by 4 bases and 5 bases, with 18 bases remaining between them. CDR1 SGHNT and CDR2 YYREEE come from the germline V gene (reference sequence). The CDR3 is CASSAAGRPVETQYF. CDR3 DNA sequence: TGTGCCAGCAGCGCCGCGGGGCGTCCGGTGGAGACCCAGTACTTC.

The CDR3 protein is CASLGGLATNEQFF. The CDR3 DNA follows: TGTGCCAGCCTGGGGGGGCTAGCTACGAATGAGCAGTTCTTC. The chain links TRBV2 to TRBJ2-1, with a possible D match to TRBD2 (7 bases). V was cut by 8 bases and J by 7 bases, with 18 bases left in between. Per germline, CDR1 SNHLY and CDR2 FYNNEI. CDR3 length: 14 amino acids.

The chain uses TRBV3-1 (or the pseudogene TRBV3-2) and TRBJ2-5, with D perhaps matching TRBD2 (5 bases). The CDR3 has 13 residues. Per germline, CDR1 LGHDT and CDR2 YNNKEL (reference sequence). Trimming left V 1 base short and J 7 bases short, with 10 bases between. The CDR3: CASSQGTSGTQYF. The CDR3 bases are TGTGCCAGCAGCCAAGGGACCAGCGGGACCCAGTACTTC.

The CDR3 nucleotides read TGTGCCAGCAGCCAGATTCTTGGGACCCATAACACTGAAGCTTTCTTT. Its translation is CASSQILGTHNTEAFF. The V and J genes are TRBV7-2 and TRBJ1-1; maybe TRBD1 (5 bases). The CDR3 totals 16 residues. Germline V gives CDR1 SGHTA, CDR2 FQGNSA. Trimming pared 5 bases from V and 2 bases from J, leaving 18 bases between.

The V call is TRBV7-2, the J call TRBJ1-1, with a weak D call TRBD1 (6 bases). Trimming left V 4 bases short and J 7 bases short, with 19 bases between. The CDR3 is 15 residues long. Looked up from germline, CDR1 is SGHTA and CDR2 is FQGNSA. The CDR3 bases are TGTGCCAGCAGCTATGATACAGGGTCCCGCTATGAAGCTTTCTTT. The encoded protein is CASSYDTGSRYEAFF.

This chain connects TRBV6-6 to TRBJ1-4, with 7 bases fitting TRBD1. Trimming removed 5 bases from V and 4 bases from J; junction bases left unmatched: 13. Germline CDR1 MNHNY, CDR2 SVGAGI (reference sequence). CDR3 length: 17 residues. CDR3 loop: CASSQWEGAAFNEKLFF. In DNA, the CDR3 is TGTGCCAGCAGTCAATGGGAGGGGGCAGCTTTTAATGAAAAACTGTTTTTT.

The V and J genes are TRBV18 and TRBJ1-2, with 9 nucleotides matching TRBD1. Losses at the gene ends were 3 bases for V and 3 bases for J; bases not matched to a gene: 11. The CDR3 is made up of 17 amino acids. Per germline, CDR1 KGHSH and CDR2 LQKENI. The CDR3 DNA reads as TGTGCCAGCTCACCCTATGGACAGGGGAGAGAAGACTATGGCTACACCTTC. Its translation: CASSPYGQGREDYGYTF.

In this sample, this clone turned up once. The chain has TRBV6-5 and TRBJ1-2, with no clear D. Between the trimmed V and J ends, which lost 7 bases and 9 bases, there was a span of 24 bases. The germline gives CDR1 MNHEY, CDR2 SVGAGI. The CDR3 contains 15 residues. The CDR3 DNA sequence: TGTGCCAGCATGGTAGGCAGGCAGACCGGGAGGAGCTACACCTTC. This codes for CASMVGRQTGRSYTF.

The chain uses TRBV18 and TRBJ2-3; 15 nucleotides match TRBD2. The CDR3 is made up of 15 amino acids. The J segment lost 1 base and the V segment lost 10 bases, leaving 3 bases of the junction unmatched. CDR1 KGHSH and CDR2 LQKENI come from the germline V gene. CDR3 DNA sequence: TGTGCCACCCGGACTAGCGGGGGGGGCACAGATACGCAGTATTTT. Protein sequence: CATRTSGGGTDTQYF. Full variable domain (rest looked up from reference TRBV18 and TRBJ2-3): NAGVMQNPRHLVRRRGQEARLRCSPMKGHSHVYWYRQLPEEGLKFMVYLQKENIIDESGMPKERFSAEFPKEGPSILRIQQVVRGDSAAYFCATRTSGGGTDTQYFGPGTRLTVL.

DNA of the CDR3: TGTGCCAGCAGTGGAGGGAGCACTGAAGCTTTCTTT. It encodes CASSGGSTEAFF. This sequence joins TRBV25-1 and TRBJ1-1, with D hard to call. The CDR3 is 12 amino acids. CDR1 and CDR2 (germline): MGHDK, SYGVNS. Trimming removed 4 bases from V and 4 bases from J, with 7 bases in between.

V gene TRBV12-3 or TRBV12-4 combines with J gene TRBJ2-7; D is tentatively TRBD1 or TRBD2 (5 bases each). Trimming shortened V by 5 bases and J by 2 bases, and 10 bases separated the two germline ends. The CDR3 has 13 residues. The CDR3 loop reads CASSTGAPYEQYF. CDR3 bases: TGTGCCAGCAGTACCGGGGCCCCCTACGAGCAGTACTTC.

The CDR3 loop reads CASSLSRETGNTIYF. CDR3 DNA: TGTGCCAGCAGTTTGAGTCGTGAGACTGGAAACACCATATATTTT. The V call is TRBV28, the J call TRBJ1-3; D remains unclear. The CDR3 totals 15 residues. Trimming stripped 3 bases from V and 2 bases from J, with 11 bases between. CDR1 and CDR2 (germline): MDHEN, SYDVKM. The variable domain in full, completed from reference TRBV28 and TRBJ1-3, reads DVKVTQSSRYLVKRTGEKVFLECVQDMDHENMFWYRQDPGLGLRLIYFSYDVKMKEKGDIPEGYSVSREKKERFSLILESASTNQTSMYLCASSLSRETGNTIYFGEGSWLTVV.

V gene TRBV9 combines with J gene TRBJ2-1; TRBD2 matches at 8 bases. This CDR3 spans 13 amino acids. J gave up 7 bases and V 6 bases, and 6 bases lay outside the gene matches. Germline CDR1 SGDLS, CDR2 YYNGEE. The CDR3 loop is CASTSGGRNEQFF. CDR3 DNA: TGTGCCAGCACCAGCGGGGGAAGGAATGAGCAGTTCTTC.

This chain connects TRBV7-6 to TRBJ2-7, with 7 nucleotides matching TRBD1. Germline V lookup: CDR1 SGHVS, CDR2 FNYEAQ. The junction had 8 bases not matched to a gene; V was cut back by 5 bases and J by 1 base. The CDR3 length is 15 residues. Written as DNA, the CDR3 is TGTGCCAGCAGCCCGACAGGGAGCTCTTCCTACGAGCAGTACTTC. Translation gives CASSPTGSSSYEQYF.

The chain joins TRBV5-4 to TRBJ1-1, with D possibly TRBD1 on 6 matching bases. This CDR3 has 15 amino acids. Germline V CDR1 and CDR2: SGHNT, YYREEE (reference sequence). The V end was cut by 6 bases, the J end by 1 base, with 16 bases between. The CDR3 spells CASNRDTFSNTEAFF. The CDR3 bases are TGTGCCAGCAACCGGGACACCTTTTCGAACACTGAAGCTTTCTTT.

The rearrangement uses TRBV6-5 and TRBJ1-6; D is ambiguous. Germline assignment: CDR1 MNHEY and CDR2 SVGAGI. V lost 2 bases and J 10 bases, leaving 9 bases between the germline ends. This CDR3 is 13 amino acids long. In nucleotides, the CDR3 is TGTGCCAGCAGTTACGAACAGATCTCACCCCTCCACTTT. This sequence encodes CASSYEQISPLHF.

The genes are TRBV29-1 and TRBJ2-7, with D hard to call. CDR1 and CDR2 from the germline V gene are SQVTM and ANQGSEA. The CDR3 consists of 14 residues. V gave up 4 bases and J gave up 7 bases, with 20 bases separating them. CDR3 in amino acids: CSVGVGNNGREQYF. The CDR3, as DNA: TGCAGCGTTGGGGTTGGGAACAATGGACGGGAGCAGTACTTC.

The chain is built from TRBV19 and TRBJ1-5; 11 positions match TRBD1. This CDR3 spans 13 amino acids. Germline CDR1 reads LNHDA; CDR2 reads SQIVND (reference sequence). With 9 bases clipped from V and 6 bases from J, the junction kept 4 bases outside the gene matches. CDR3: CASQDRGLQPQHF. Written as DNA, the CDR3 is TGTGCCAGCCAGGACAGGGGGCTTCAGCCCCAGCATTTT.

V gene TRBV2 combines with J gene TRBJ2-3; tentatively, D is TRBD1 (5 bases). V lost 7 bases to trimming and J lost 2 bases, with 13 bases between them. Germline V gene data show CDR1 as SNHLY and CDR2 as FYNNEI. This CDR3 has 14 residues. CDR3 nucleotides: TGTGCCAGCACAAACCAAGGGGCCACAGATACGCAGTATTTT. Its protein product is CASTNQGATDTQYF.

This clone was seen only a few times. This rearrangement joins TRBV6-2 or TRBV6-3 to TRBJ1-2; D is ambiguous. The length of the CDR3 is 10 residues. V was shortened by 8 bases and J by 8 bases, with 9 bases between the two germline ends. CDR1 is MNHEY and CDR2 is SVGEGT in the germline V gene. As DNA, the CDR3 is TGTGCCAGCCGCCTTGCGGGCTACACCTTC. This translates into CASRLAGYTF.